These 5 T cell receptor beta chains were sequenced from one sample in a study of T-cell reconstitution after alpha-beta-depleted transplantation in children. Library preparation (for TCRbeta) was performed with unique molecular identifiers. TCRdb passed the PCR reads through MiXCR, listing each CDR3 protein once. Of 600,000 to 700,000 distinct CDR3 sequences listed, approximately 17% are singletons. This specimen was PBMCs from the stem cell graft donor, taken from the stem cell graft. The receptors come from a human donor who donated a stem cell graft to a child with acute myeloid leukemia.

Regarding this clonotype: A read error may explain this, as a much larger clone is one base away. The CDR3 loop reads CASSDIYNDQFF. The CDR3 bases are TGTGCCAGCAGTGACATCTACAATGACCAGTTCTTC. This chain joins TRBV25-1 and TRBJ2-1, with unresolved D. The germline V gene has CDR1 MGHDK and CDR2 SYGVNS. The CDR3 spans 12 residues.

For this clonotype: A much larger clone sits a single nucleotide away, making a read error possible. The rearrangement uses TRBV14 and TRBJ2-2; D call uncertain. V was cut by 6 bases and J by 7 bases, with 6 bases left in between. Germline CDR1 is SGHDN and CDR2 is FVKESK. The CDR3 has 11 residues. This chain's CDR3 is CASRGIGELFF. CDR3 nucleotide sequence: TGTGCCAGCAGGGGGATCGGGGAGCTGTTTTTT. The full variable domain, rest sourced from reference TRBV14 and TRBJ2-2, is EAGVTQFPSHSVIEKGQTVTLRCDPISGHDNLYWYRRVMGKEIKFLLHFVKESKQDESGMPNNRFLAERTGGTYSTLKVQPAELEDSGVYFCASRGIGELFFGEGSRLTVL.

This clonotype was counted at least ten times. The rearrangement links TRBV29-1 to TRBJ1-1; 7 bases map to TRBD1. The CDR3 contains 13 residues. Germline V CDR1 and CDR2: SQVTM, ANQGSEA. The ends lost 4 bases at V and 3 bases at J; junction bases unmatched: 5. CDR3: CSVGRGLDTEAFF. DNA for the CDR3: TGCAGCGTTGGAAGGGGGCTGGACACTGAAGCTTTCTTT.

The sample holds many counts of this clonotype. The CDR3 DNA reads as TGCGCCAGCAGCATAGGACAAATCGGGGCATATAATTCACCCCTCCACTTT. It yields the protein CASSIGQIGAYNSPLHF. The chain combines TRBV5-1 with TRBJ1-6, with D possibly TRBD1 on 5 matching bases. This CDR3 spans 17 amino acids. V lost 4 bases and J lost 4, with 18 bases in between. Germline V gene sequence: CDR1 SGHRS, CDR2 YFSETQ.

This sequence joins TRBV6-1 and TRBJ2-7; D not resolved. This CDR3 has 11 amino acids. Trimming took 8 bases from V and 5 from J, leaving 10 bases between them. Germline V gene data show CDR1 as MNHNS and CDR2 as SASEGT. The DNA of the CDR3 is TGTGCCAGCCCCGGACCGAACGAGCAGTACTTC. Protein: CASPGPNEQYF.